A selection of T cell receptor beta chains follows, all from one sample in a study of T cell responses to AZD1222 COVID-19 vaccine. The assay was immunoSEQ multiplex PCR, and TCRdb's table has in-frame clones only and misses some. This sample has approximately 100,000 clones, with around 94% found just once. This sample comprised peripheral blood, obtained on day 0 of AZD1222 vaccination. The receptors come from an adult in good health. CDR3s include the opening cysteine and the closing phenylalanine or tryptophan. Each record gives: J gene, D gene, clone size, V gene, CDR3 protein, CDR3 DNA. A D gene is named only where the DNA matches it firmly. Clone size is stated in some rows and not others, as once, few, many or a class when expanded.

>TRBJ1-2|.|once|TRBV28
CASSLSGPGAGYTF
TGTGCCAGCAGTTTATCGGGGCCGGGGGCTGGCTACACCTTC
>TRBJ2-1|TRBD2|.|TRBV3-1/TRBV3-2
CASSQDLLAGGPNEQFF
TGTGCCAGCAGCCAAGATCTGTTAGCGGGAGGGCCCAATGAGCAGTTCTTC
>TRBJ1-5|TRBD1|.|TRBV18
CASTTGAGVNQPQHF
TGTGCCAGCACAACAGGGGCAGGGGTTAATCAGCCCCAGCATTTT
>TRBJ1-2|.|.|TRBV20-1
CSASNSGLNYGYTF
TGCAGTGCTAGTAATTCCGGGCTGAACTATGGCTACACCTTC
>TRBJ1-1|TRBD1|.|TRBV4-1
CASSQGLTGKGTEAFF
TGCGCCAGCAGCCAAGGCTTGACAGGGAAGGGTACTGAAGCTTTCTTT
>TRBJ1-1|.|.|TRBV6-5
CASRPTANTEAFF
TGTGCCAGCAGACCTACAGCGAACACTGAAGCTTTCTTT
>TRBJ1-2|TRBD1|.|TRBV30
CAWRKGRGKEGASYGYTF
TGTGCCTGGAGGAAGGGTCGTGGAAAGGAGGGGGCGTCTTACGGCTACACCTTC
>TRBJ2-3|.|.|TRBV6-4
CASSEALGGGTDTQYF
TGTGCCAGCAGTGAGGCCCTTGGTGGGGGCACAGATACGCAGTATTTT
>TRBJ2-1|TRBD2|.|TRBV7-2
CASSPQGLAGSYNEQFF
TGTGCCAGCAGCCCCCAGGGACTAGCGGGCTCCTACAATGAGCAGTTCTTC
>TRBJ1-4|.|.|TRBV2
CASRGGIVGRTNEKLFF
TGTGCCAGCAGGGGGGGGATTGTTGGCAGGACGAATGAAAAACTGTTTTTT
>TRBJ1-4|.|.|TRBV28
CASSFGGREKLFF
TGTGCCAGCAGTTTTGGGGGTCGGGAAAAACTGTTTTTT
>TRBJ1-1|TRBD1|.|TRBV10-3
CAISGLTGSRTEAFF
TGTGCCATCAGTGGTCTGACAGGGTCACGCACTGAAGCTTTCTTT
>TRBJ2-7|.|once|TRBV28
CASSPQPGAYEQYF
TGTGCCAGCAGTCCGCAGCCAGGTGCCTACGAGCAGTACTTC
>TRBJ1-1|.|.|TRBV7-3
CASSFLGDISNTEAFF
TGTGCCAGCAGCTTTTTGGGGGATATATCGAACACTGAAGCTTTCTTT
>TRBJ2-1|TRBD2|.|TRBV4-2
CASSQAPYMTSRDGGEQFF
TGTGCCAGCAGCCAAGCGCCCTACATGACTAGCCGGGATGGAGGTGAGCAGTTCTTC
>TRBJ2-7|.|.|TRBV6-5
CASSRLGYEQYF
TGTGCCAGCAGTCGTCTCGGGTACGAGCAGTACTTC
>TRBJ1-1|TRBD1|.|TRBV5-5
CASSLPYRGLNTEAFF
TGTGCCAGCAGCTTACCTTACAGGGGGCTGAACACTGAAGCTTTCTTT
>TRBJ2-7|TRBD1|.|TRBV2
CAGSEWLTGVSEQYF
TGTGCCGGCAGTGAATGGTTGACAGGGGTGAGCGAGCAGTACTTC
>TRBJ1-5|.|.|TRBV28
CASSLSGGNYNQPQHF
TGTGCCAGCAGTTTATCAGGAGGGAATTACAATCAGCCCCAGCATTTT
>TRBJ1-1|.|.|TRBV7-9
CASSAQGSNTEAFF
TGTGCCAGCAGCGCGCAGGGATCGAACACTGAAGCTTTCTTT
>TRBJ1-2|.|.|TRBV27
CASSLKGNGYTF
TGTGCCAGCAGTTTAAAGGGAAATGGCTACACCTTC
>TRBJ1-4|.|.|TRBV5-1
CASSLEQRGNLFF
TGCGCCAGCAGCTTGGAACAGCGAGGAAACTTGTTTTTT
>TRBJ1-3|.|.|TRBV11-2
CATTASGNTIYF
TGTGCCACAACAGCATCTGGAAACACCATATATTTT
>TRBJ1-2|TRBD1|.|TRBV5-6
CASSPGQGAGDYGYTF
TGTGCCAGCAGCCCGGGACAGGGGGCGGGTGACTATGGCTACACCTTC
>TRBJ1-1|.|.|TRBV2
CASSVYSYWGELQSNTEAFF
TGTGCCAGCAGTGTTTATTCGTATTGGGGGGAGCTTCAGTCGAACACTGAAGCTTTCTTT
>TRBJ1-2|.|.|TRBV6-5
CASSEVLSGYGYTF
TGTGCCAGCAGCGAGGTTCTCTCAGGCTATGGCTACACCTTC
>TRBJ1-4|TRBD1|.|TRBV6-5
CASSLDRGLTNEKLFF
TGTGCCAGCAGTTTGGACAGGGGGCTGACAAATGAAAAACTGTTTTTT
>TRBJ2-1|.|.|TRBV27
CASSVTGPEDEQFF
TGTGCCAGCAGTGTGACAGGACCGGAGGATGAGCAGTTCTTC